This T cell receptor beta chain was identified during a study of CD4 T cells in relation to SARS-CoV-2 and coronaviruses. About the study: Median patient age was nearly 40 years, spanning 21 to 72 years.

Here immunoSEQ multiplex PCR was the method, and the copy in TCRdb shows in-frame clones only, minus some. The sample includes approximately 36,000 clones, 77% seen only once; the top ten take roughly 21%. In this sample, this clone turned up once. The target antigen is unknown. The germline V gene has CDR1 SNHLY and CDR2 FYNNEI. J was trimmed by 4 bases and V by 1 base; bases with no gene match: 10. CDR3 length equals 17 residues. The J gene is TRBJ2-7, the V gene TRBV2; 10 nucleotides align to TRBD2. The clonotype was recovered from an adult with COVID-19. The sample was memory CD4+ T cells from PBMCs, cultured in vitro. CDR3 region: CASSEGLLAGARYEQYF. In DNA, the CDR3 is TGTGCCAGCAGTGAAGGTTTGCTAGCGGGAGCTAGGTACGAGCAGTACTTC.